This T cell receptor (beta chain) was observed in a study of cytomegalovirus exposure and HLA in healthy donors. This PCR relied on a set of 60 Vbeta primers and 13 Jbeta primers. TCRdb's table, derived via immunoSEQ multiplex PCR, lists solely in-frame clones and lacks some. The table lists about 100,000 clones, around four fifths of them singletons, with about 7% in the top ten. On this clone itself: The identical CDR3 is also encoded by other nucleotide sequences in the sample.

Germline values: CDR1 SQVTM, CDR2 ANQGSEA. This CDR3 is built from 13 residues. V was cut by 6 bases and J by 4 bases, with 13 bases left in between. The sample consisted of PBMCs. The sequence was obtained from a man aged 50-59 years in good health and CMV-seropositive. This chain uses TRBV29-1 with TRBJ1-3; D may be TRBD1 (6 bases). CDR3 region: CSVPQGSGNTIYF. CDR3 coding DNA: TGCAGCGTCCCACAGGGTTCGGGAAACACCATATATTTT.